This entry lists 20 T cell receptor beta chains sequenced from one sample in a study of blood T cells in healthy people across ages. It was with a sample-barcoded 5' primer and a J-beta primer mix that a second PCR of roughly 7 to 12 cycles was run. MiXCR was run by TCRdb on the 5' RACE reads, yielding one entry per CDR3 protein. The data contain about 1,500,000 distinct CDR3 sequences, about 28% of them singletons. Sequenced material: blood. The receptors were sampled from a woman aged 25 to 39 in good health.

The table lists this clonotype with many counts. The genes are TRBV4-1 and TRBJ2-4, with D uncertain. The J call may not be correct, given that the DNA end is closer to TRBJ2-7. The germline V gene encodes CDR1 MGHRA and CDR2 YSYEKL. This CDR3 spans 14 amino acids. The CDR3 DNA sequence: TGCGCCAGCAGCCAAGTGACGACTTTATCCGAGCAGTACTTC. It translates to CASSQVTTLSEQYF.

This clonotype appeared many times. The V and J genes are TRBV21-1 and TRBJ2-5; the tabulated D call, TRBD1, remains unverified against the DNA. TRBV21-1 is tagged as a pseudogene. The CDR3 runs 14 residues. CDR3 coding DNA: TGTGCCAGCATCACCGGGACCGCCCAAGAGACCCAGTACTTC. This encodes CASITGTAQETQYF.

This clonotype showed up many times. The chain's CDR3 is CSVESGQGIGYTF. The CDR3 nucleotides read TGCAGCGTTGAATCCGGACAGGGGATCGGCTACACCTTC. The J gene is TRBJ1-2, the V gene TRBV29-1, with 9 positions matching TRBD1. The CDR3 covers 13 residues. J was trimmed by 8 bases and V by 2 bases; bases with no gene match: 6. Looked up from germline, CDR1 is SQVTM and CDR2 is ANQGSEA.

This clonotype appeared many times. V is TRBV20-1 and J is TRBJ2-7; 9 bases align to TRBD1. CDR1 DFQATT and CDR2 SNEGSKA come from the germline V gene (reference sequence). There are 14 residues in the CDR3. The ends lost 4 bases at V and 4 bases at J; junction bases unmatched: 8. CDR3 protein: CSATTGTGFYEQYF. CDR3 DNA: TGCAGTGCTACAACCGGGACAGGGTTTTACGAGCAGTACTTC.

This clonotype has just a few counts. The chain employs TRBV6-2 or TRBV6-3 and TRBJ2-7; 8 nucleotides align to TRBD2. The DNA matches TRBJ2-5 better at its end, which makes the J call doubtful. The germline V gene has CDR1 MNHEY and CDR2 SVGEGT. This CDR3 has 12 residues. CDR3 loop: CACGRSAETQYF. In DNA form, the CDR3 reads TGTGCCTGCGGGAGGTCTGCGGAGACCCAGTACTTC.

The chain links TRBV5-1 to TRBJ2-1; D call uncertain. The germline gives CDR1 SGHRS, CDR2 YFSETQ. CDR3 length equals 16 residues. V gave up 0 bases and J gave up 9 bases, with 19 bases separating them. The CDR3 is CASSLGVRLMQAEQFF. The CDR3 DNA reads TGCGCCAGCAGCTTGGGGGTGCGGTTAATGCAAGCTGAGCAGTTCTTC.

Of note for this clonotype: Germline and junction disagree at one end, which may indicate a read error. The CDR3 DNA is TGTGCCGGCAGTTTGAGGGTTGGCAGGACAGAGAACTATGGCTACACCTTC. Amino acid sequence: CAGSLRVGRTENYGYTF. The chain uses TRBV28 and TRBJ1-2, with a tentative D call TRBD1 (6 bases). CDR3 size: 17 residues. The germline V gene encodes CDR1 MDHEN and CDR2 SYDVKM.

A few counts support this clonotype. The genes are TRBV4-1 and TRBJ2-3, with D possibly being TRBD2 (6 bases). The germline V and J ends were trimmed by 4 bases and 2 bases, with 16 bases remaining between them. The CDR3 sequence is 16 residues long. Germline V gives CDR1 MGHRA, CDR2 YSYEKL. In nucleotides, the CDR3 is TGCGCCAGCAGCCCTTCGCAGCGGGTTTACACAGATACGCAGTATTTT. Translation: CASSPSQRVYTDTQYF.

This chain uses TRBV20-1 with TRBJ2-1; possibly TRBD1 or TRBD2 for D (5 bases each). The CDR3 loop spans 13 amino acids. Germline CDR1 DFQATT, CDR2 SNEGSKA (reference sequence). The ends were cut back, 3 bases at V and 10 bases at J, with 16 bases in the middle. DNA of the CDR3: TGCAGTGCTAGCTCTCTAGGGGAGAGGGAGCAGTTCTTC. This codes for CSASSLGEREQFF.

This clonotype was counted a few times. Germline is not matched at one junction end, which may reflect a read error. V gene TRBV7-9 combines with J gene TRBJ1-4; the D is unclear. The germline V gene encodes CDR1 SEHNR and CDR2 FQNEAQ (reference sequence). The CDR3 has 16 amino acids. The CDR3 bases are TGTGCCAGCAGCCCCCGATCATGGACCACTAATGAGAAACTGTTTTTT. It translates to CASSPRSWTTNEKLFF.

This clonotype was seen a few times. V gene TRBV15 combines with J gene TRBJ2-5; no firm D call. Deletions cut 2 bases from V and 11 bases from J, with 12 bases between. Germline V CDR1 and CDR2: LNHNV, YYDKDF (reference sequence). The CDR3 is 12 amino acids. The CDR3 here is CATSRTTTEQYF. CDR3 sequence (DNA): TGTGCCACCAGCAGAACTACAACAGAGCAGTACTTC.

This clonotype was seen more than once but under ten times. This chain uses TRBV10-1 with TRBJ2-1; D gene ambiguous. The CDR3 extends over 15 amino acids. Germline V gene data show CDR1 as WNHNN and CDR2 as SYGVQD (reference sequence). Trimming took off 1 base at V and 2 bases at J, with 9 bases between the two ends. In DNA, the CDR3 is TGCGCCAGCAGTGAGTTTGGGCAGACCTACAATGAGCAGTTCTTC. Translated, it gives CASSEFGQTYNEQFF.

J is TRBJ2-5 and V is TRBV12-3 or TRBV12-4; 8 bases fit TRBD1. The J call is in doubt because the DNA end fits TRBJ2-7 better. CDR3 length equals 14 residues. This CDR3 is CASSLTGGRLEQYF. The DNA of the CDR3 is TGTGCCAGCAGCTTAACAGGGGGACGGCTCGAGCAGTACTTC.

V gene TRBV5-4 combines with J gene TRBJ2-1; 13 bases are shared with TRBD2. This CDR3 comprises 15 residues. The J segment lost 5 bases and the V segment lost 7 bases, leaving 6 bases of the junction unmatched. From germline, CDR1 is SGHNT and CDR2 YYREEE (reference sequence). The CDR3 DNA sequence: TGTGCCAGCGAACGGACTAGCGGGAGAGACAATGAGCAGTTCTTC. It translates to CASERTSGRDNEQFF.

This clonotype was seen only a few times. CDR3: CASSFRGGPLMEQFF. In DNA form, the CDR3 reads TGTGCCAGCAGTTTTCGCGGGGGGCCATTAATGGAGCAGTTCTTC. The gene calls are TRBV27 and TRBJ2-1; TRBD2 agrees at 8 bases. Germline V gene lookup returns CDR1 MNHEY and CDR2 SMNVEV (reference sequence). This CDR3 is built from 15 residues. Germline trimming cut 3 bases from V and 10 bases from J; bases unmatched to any gene: 11.

This clonotype was found many times. The V gene is TRBV20-1, the J gene TRBJ2-1; no clear D gene. The length of the CDR3 is 15 residues. Germline V gives CDR1 DFQATT, CDR2 SNEGSKA (reference sequence). With 2 bases removed from V and 5 bases from J, the gap between germline ends came to 16 bases. The CDR3 is CSARPKQLPNNEQFF. The CDR3 DNA follows: TGCAGTGCTAGACCAAAACAACTCCCGAACAATGAGCAGTTCTTC.

The chain links TRBV10-3 to TRBJ2-3, with 10 nucleotides matching TRBD2. The CDR3 is 14 amino acids. V lost 7 bases, J lost 6 bases, and 7 bases stayed unmatched. Germline lookup yields CDR1 ENHRY and CDR2 SYGVKD. CDR3 in DNA: TGTGCCATCATCCTAGCGGGAGAGGAGGATACGCAGTATTTT. As protein: CAIILAGEEDTQYF.

In its sample, this clonotype was seen a few times. V usage is TRBV5-1 and J usage is TRBJ2-3; D perhaps matches TRBD2 (6 bases). The CDR3 consists of 16 residues. Trimming took 1 base from V and 0 from J, leaving 12 bases between them. Germline V gene data show CDR1 as SGHRS and CDR2 as YFSETQ. In nucleotides, the CDR3 is TGCGCCAGCAGCTTGTCTCGGGGGAGAAGCACAGATACGCAGTATTTT. As protein: CASSLSRGRSTDTQYF.

This rearrangement joins TRBV28 to TRBJ1-2; TRBD1 is a possible D gene (6 bases). This CDR3 has 14 residues. Trimming shortened V by 8 bases and J by 3 bases, and 16 bases separated the two germline ends. Per germline, CDR1 MDHEN and CDR2 SYDVKM. This CDR3 is CASLGRSGDYGYTF. The CDR3 region has the DNA TGTGCCAGCCTTGGACGGTCAGGGGACTATGGCTACACCTTC.

The rearrangement uses TRBV10-3 and TRBJ2-5, with D unresolved. Germline CDR1 and CDR2: ENHRY and SYGVKD. V lost 3 bases and J 5 bases, leaving 16 bases between the germline ends. The length of the CDR3 is 15 residues. The CDR3 reads CAISDTAGDGETQYF. The CDR3 bases are TGTGCCATCAGTGACACGGCAGGCGATGGGGAGACCCAGTACTTC.